The 8 T cell receptor beta chains listed next were all sequenced from one sample in a study of blood T cell repertoires in COVID-19. This table comes from immunoSEQ multiplex PCR, and its TCRdb copy is limited to in-frame clones, with some not included. The repertoire has some 130,000 clones, almost 85% of them found once; the top ten carry under 15%. Sequenced sample: peripheral blood. These receptors all stem from a young woman who had recovered from COVID-19.

CDR3 bases: TGTGCCAGCAGCTCTAAACCGGGACAGCCCTATGGCTACACCTTC. It translates to CASSSKPGQPYGYTF. J is TRBJ1-2 and V is TRBV7-6; the match to TRBD1 covers 7 bases. Germline lookup yields CDR1 SGHVS and CDR2 FNYEAQ. J was trimmed by 4 bases and V by 4 bases; bases with no gene match: 9. CDR3 length equals 15 residues.

The genes are TRBV7-2 and TRBJ2-5, with 8 bases that match TRBD1. The germline V gene encodes CDR1 SGHTA and CDR2 FQGNSA. There are 17 residues in the CDR3. With 8 bases clipped from V and 0 bases from J, the junction kept 14 bases outside the gene matches. For the CDR3, the DNA is TGTGCCAGCGCATCCCAGGGGGCCGTGGGGTACCAAGAGACCCAGTACTTC. It specifies CASASQGAVGYQETQYF.

The chain recombines TRBV9 with TRBJ2-2; perhaps TRBD1 as D (6 bases). The CDR3 loop spans 17 amino acids. Germline V gene sequence: CDR1 SGDLS, CDR2 YYNGEE. Trimming left V 4 bases short and J 3 bases short, with 19 bases between. Here the CDR3 DNA reads TGTGCCAGCAGCCCCTCGACAGGTGGATTTTACACCGGGGAGCTGTTTTTT. It is translated as CASSPSTGGFYTGELFF. The full variable domain, with the rest looked up from reference TRBV9 and TRBJ2-2, is DSGVTQTPKHLITATGQRVTLRCSPRSGDLSVYWYQQSLDQGLQFLIQYYNGEERAKGNILERFSAQQFPDLHSELNLSSLELGDSALYFCASSPSTGGFYTGELFFGEGSRLTVL.

This clone was observed a few times. At the DNA level, this CDR3 is encoded by other sequences in the same sample as well. The chain combines TRBV29-1 with TRBJ2-7; 8 nucleotides line up with TRBD2. The V gene end was trimmed by 6 bases and the J gene end by 0 bases; junction bases not matched to a gene: 7. The CDR3 covers 14 residues. Germline CDR1 SQVTM, CDR2 ANQGSEA. Written as DNA, the CDR3 is TGCAGCGTACTAACGGGAGGGGGCTCCTACGAGCAGTACTTC. Its translation: CSVLTGGGSYEQYF.

V and J are TRBV7-3 and TRBJ2-3; possibly TRBD1 for D (6 bases). The CDR3 is 16 residues long. Germline V CDR1 and CDR2: SGHTA, FQGTGA. V gave up 2 bases and J gave up 3 bases, with 15 bases separating them. The CDR3 DNA is TGTGCCAGCAGCTTATATGGACAGTTCGGTACAGATACGCAGTATTTT. It yields the protein CASSLYGQFGTDTQYF. Full variable domain (rest looked up from reference TRBV7-3 and TRBJ2-3): GAGVSQTPSNKVTEKGKYVELRCDPISGHTALYWYRQSLGQGPEFLIYFQGTGAADDSGLPNDRFFAVRPEGSVSTLKIQRTERGDSAVYLCASSLYGQFGTDTQYFGPGTRLTVL.

The chain links TRBV7-9 to TRBJ1-1, with TRBD1 matching 12 bases. Germline-derived CDR1 and CDR2 are SEHNR and FQNEAQ (reference sequence). Unmatched junction bases numbered 7, after V lost 3 bases and J lost 5 bases. This CDR3 is built from 16 residues. CDR3 DNA: TGTGCCAGCAGCTTGGCCGGGACAGGGGGCCGGACTGAAGCTTTCTTT. This codes for CASSLAGTGGRTEAFF.

The J gene is TRBJ2-7, the V gene TRBV10-1; 8 bases are shared with TRBD1. The V gene's germline CDR1 is WNHNN and CDR2 SYGVQD (reference sequence). Germline trimming cut 3 bases from V and 3 bases from J; bases unmatched to any gene: 1. The CDR3 spans 13 residues. CDR3 sequence: CASSETGGYEQYF. The CDR3 DNA reads as TGCGCCAGCAGTGAAACAGGGGGCTACGAGCAGTACTTC.

The J gene is TRBJ2-7, the V gene TRBV19, with D maybe TRBD2 (5 bases). V lost 5 bases and J lost 1, with 9 bases in between. The CDR3 loop spans 13 amino acids. Germline-derived CDR1 and CDR2 are LNHDA and SQIVND (reference sequence). CDR3 in amino acids: CASSFRGSYEQYF. The CDR3 nucleotides read TGTGCCAGTAGTTTCCGAGGGTCCTACGAGCAGTACTTC. Based on the CDR3 plus reference TRBV19 and TRBJ2-7, the full variable domain is DGGITQSPKYLFRKEGQNVTLSCEQNLNHDAMYWYRQDPGQGLRLIYYSQIVNDFQKGDIAEGYSVSREKKESFPLTVTSAQKNPTAFYLCASSFRGSYEQYFGPGTRLTVT.